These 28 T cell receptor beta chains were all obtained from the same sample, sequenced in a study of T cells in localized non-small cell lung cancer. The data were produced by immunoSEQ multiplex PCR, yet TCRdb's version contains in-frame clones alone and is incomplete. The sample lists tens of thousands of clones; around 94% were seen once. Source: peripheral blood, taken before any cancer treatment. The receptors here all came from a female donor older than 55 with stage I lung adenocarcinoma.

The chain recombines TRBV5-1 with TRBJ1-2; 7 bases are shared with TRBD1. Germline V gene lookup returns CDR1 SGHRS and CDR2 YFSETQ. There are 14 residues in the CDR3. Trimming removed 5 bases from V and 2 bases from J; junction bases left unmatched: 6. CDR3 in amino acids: CASSGTAQNYGYTF. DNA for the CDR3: TGCGCCAGCAGTGGGACAGCTCAAAACTATGGCTACACCTTC.

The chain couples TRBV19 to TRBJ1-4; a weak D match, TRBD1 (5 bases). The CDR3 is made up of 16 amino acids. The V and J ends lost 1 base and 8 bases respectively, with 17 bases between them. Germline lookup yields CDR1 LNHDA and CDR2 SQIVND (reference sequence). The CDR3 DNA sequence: TGTGCCAGTAGTATAGGAGGCAGATCACGGGGCGAAAAACTGTTTTTT. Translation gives CASSIGGRSRGEKLFF.

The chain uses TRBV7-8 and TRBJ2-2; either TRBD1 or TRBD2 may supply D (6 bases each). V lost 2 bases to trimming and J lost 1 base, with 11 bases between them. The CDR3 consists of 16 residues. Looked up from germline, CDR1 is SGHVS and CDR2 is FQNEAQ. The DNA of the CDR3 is TGTGCCAGCAGCTTATTCGGGGGCCAGAACACCGGGGAGCTGTTTTTT. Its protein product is CASSLFGGQNTGELFF. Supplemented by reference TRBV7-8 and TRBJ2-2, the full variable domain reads GAGVSQSPRYKVAKRGQDVALRCDPISGHVSLFWYQQALGQGPEFLTYFQNEAQLDKSGLPSDRFFAERPEGSVSTLKIQRTQQEDSAVYLCASSLFGGQNTGELFFGEGSRLTVL.

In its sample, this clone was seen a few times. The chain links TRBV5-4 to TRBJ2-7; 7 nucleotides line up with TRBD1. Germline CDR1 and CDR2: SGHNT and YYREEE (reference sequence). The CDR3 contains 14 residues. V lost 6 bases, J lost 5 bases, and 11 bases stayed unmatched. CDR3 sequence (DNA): TGTGCCAGCACCGATACAGGGGTTTCCCACGAGCAGTACTTC. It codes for CASTDTGVSHEQYF.

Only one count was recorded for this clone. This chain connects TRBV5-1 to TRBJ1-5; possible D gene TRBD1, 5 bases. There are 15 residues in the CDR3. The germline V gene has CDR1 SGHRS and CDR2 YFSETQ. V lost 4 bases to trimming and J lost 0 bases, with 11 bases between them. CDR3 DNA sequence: TGCGCCAGCAGCCTCTGGGGCCCTAGCAATCAGCCCCAGCATTTT. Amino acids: CASSLWGPSNQPQHF.

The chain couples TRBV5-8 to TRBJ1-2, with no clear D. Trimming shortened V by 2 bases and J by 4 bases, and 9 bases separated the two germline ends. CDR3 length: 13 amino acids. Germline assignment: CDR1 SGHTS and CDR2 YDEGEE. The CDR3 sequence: CASSFRGPYGYTF. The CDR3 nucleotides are TGTGCCAGCAGCTTTCGCGGGCCCTATGGCTACACCTTC.

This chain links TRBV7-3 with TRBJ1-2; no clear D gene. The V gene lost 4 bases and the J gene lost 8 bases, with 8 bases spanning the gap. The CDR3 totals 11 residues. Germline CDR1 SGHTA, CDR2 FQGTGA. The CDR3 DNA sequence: TGTGCCAGCAGCTCAGGAACCGGCTACACCTTC. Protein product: CASSSGTGYTF.

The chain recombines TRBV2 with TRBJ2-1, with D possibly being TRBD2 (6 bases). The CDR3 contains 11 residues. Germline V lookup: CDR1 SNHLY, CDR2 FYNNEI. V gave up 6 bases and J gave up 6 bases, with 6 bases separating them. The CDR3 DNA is TGTGCCAGCAGGGAGGGCAATGAGCAGTTCTTC. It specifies CASREGNEQFF.

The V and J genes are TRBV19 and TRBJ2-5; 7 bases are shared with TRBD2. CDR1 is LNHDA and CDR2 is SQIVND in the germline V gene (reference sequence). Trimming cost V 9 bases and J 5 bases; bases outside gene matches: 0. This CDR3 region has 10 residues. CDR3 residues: CASGRETQYF. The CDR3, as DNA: TGTGCCAGCGGGAGGGAGACCCAGTACTTC.

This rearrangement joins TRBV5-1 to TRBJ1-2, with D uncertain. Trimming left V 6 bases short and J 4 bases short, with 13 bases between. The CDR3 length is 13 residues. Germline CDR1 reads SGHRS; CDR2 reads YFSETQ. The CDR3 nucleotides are TGCGCCAGCACCGCGGACGGTGGCTATGGCTACACCTTC. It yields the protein CASTADGGYGYTF.

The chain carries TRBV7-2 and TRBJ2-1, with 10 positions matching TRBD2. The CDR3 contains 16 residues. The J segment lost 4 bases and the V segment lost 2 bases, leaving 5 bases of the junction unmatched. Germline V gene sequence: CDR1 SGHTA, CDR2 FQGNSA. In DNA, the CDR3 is TGTGCCAGCAGCTTACGGAGCGGGGGGGGTTACAATGAGCAGTTCTTC. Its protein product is CASSLRSGGGYNEQFF.

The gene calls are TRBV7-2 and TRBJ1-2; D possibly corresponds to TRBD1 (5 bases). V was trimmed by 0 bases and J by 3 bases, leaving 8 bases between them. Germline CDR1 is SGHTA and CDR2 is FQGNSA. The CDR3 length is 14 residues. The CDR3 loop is CASSLAGTHYGYTF. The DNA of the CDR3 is TGTGCCAGCAGCTTAGCTGGGACCCACTATGGCTACACCTTC. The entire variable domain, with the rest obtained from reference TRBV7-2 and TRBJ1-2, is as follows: GAGVSQSPSNKVTEKGKDVELRCDPISGHTALYWYRQSLGQGLEFLIYFQGNSAPDKSGLPSDRFSAERTGGSVSTLTIQRTQQEDSAVYLCASSLAGTHYGYTFGSGTRLTVV.

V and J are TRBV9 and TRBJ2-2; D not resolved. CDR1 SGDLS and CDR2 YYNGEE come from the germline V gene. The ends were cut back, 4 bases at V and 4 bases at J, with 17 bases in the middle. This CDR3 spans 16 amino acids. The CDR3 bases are TGTGCCAGCAGCTCACTAAAGGGATTGAGCACCGGGGAGCTGTTTTTT. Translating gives CASSSLKGLSTGELFF.

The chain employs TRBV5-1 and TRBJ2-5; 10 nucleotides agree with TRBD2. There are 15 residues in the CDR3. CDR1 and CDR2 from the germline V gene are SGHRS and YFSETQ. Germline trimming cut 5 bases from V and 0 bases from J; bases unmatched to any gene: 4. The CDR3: CASSTLAGDQETQYF. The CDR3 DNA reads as TGCGCCAGCAGTACCCTAGCGGGGGACCAAGAGACCCAGTACTTC.

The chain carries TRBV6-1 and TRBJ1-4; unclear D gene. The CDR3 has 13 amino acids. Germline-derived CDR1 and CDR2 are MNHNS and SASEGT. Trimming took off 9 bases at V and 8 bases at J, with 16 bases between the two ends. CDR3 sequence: CASGISQAEKLFF. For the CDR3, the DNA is TGTGCCAGTGGTATAAGTCAAGCGGAAAAACTGTTTTTT.

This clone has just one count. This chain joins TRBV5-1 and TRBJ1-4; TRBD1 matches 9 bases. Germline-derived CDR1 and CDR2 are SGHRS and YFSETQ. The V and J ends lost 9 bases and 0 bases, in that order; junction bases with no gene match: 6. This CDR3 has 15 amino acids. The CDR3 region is CATRQGDSTNEKLFF. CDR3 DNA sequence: TGCGCCACCAGACAGGGGGATTCAACTAATGAAAAACTGTTTTTT.

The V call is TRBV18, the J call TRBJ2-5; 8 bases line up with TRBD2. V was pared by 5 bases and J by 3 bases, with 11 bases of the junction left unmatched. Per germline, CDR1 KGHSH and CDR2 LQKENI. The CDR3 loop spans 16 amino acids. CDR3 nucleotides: TGTGCCAGCTCATCCGGCCCAAGGCGGGGGGAAGAGACCCAGTACTTC. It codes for CASSSGPRRGEETQYF.

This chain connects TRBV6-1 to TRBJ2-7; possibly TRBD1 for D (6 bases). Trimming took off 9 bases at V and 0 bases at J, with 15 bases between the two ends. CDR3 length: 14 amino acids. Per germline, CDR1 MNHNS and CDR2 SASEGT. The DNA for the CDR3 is TGTGCCAGTAATGAACAGGGAACCTCCTACGAGCAGTACTTC. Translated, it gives CASNEQGTSYEQYF.

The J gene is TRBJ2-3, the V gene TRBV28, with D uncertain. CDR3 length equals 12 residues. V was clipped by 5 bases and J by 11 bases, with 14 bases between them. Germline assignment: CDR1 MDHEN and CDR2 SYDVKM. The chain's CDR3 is CASSVSGPGQYF. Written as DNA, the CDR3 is TGTGCCAGCAGTGTGAGTGGGCCAGGGCAGTATTTT.

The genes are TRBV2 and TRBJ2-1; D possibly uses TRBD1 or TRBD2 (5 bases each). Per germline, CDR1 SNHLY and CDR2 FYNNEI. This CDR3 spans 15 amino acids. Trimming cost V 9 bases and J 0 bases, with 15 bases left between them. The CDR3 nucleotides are TGTGCCAGTGGGGACGTTGCTAGCTCCTACAATGAGCAGTTCTTC. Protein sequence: CASGDVASSYNEQFF.

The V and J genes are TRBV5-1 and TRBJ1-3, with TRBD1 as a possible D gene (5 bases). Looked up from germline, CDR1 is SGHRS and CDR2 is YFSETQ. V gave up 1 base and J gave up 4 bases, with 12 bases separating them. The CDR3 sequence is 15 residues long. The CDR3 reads CASSLLGVSGNTIYF. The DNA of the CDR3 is TGCGCCAGCAGCTTGCTGGGGGTTTCCGGAAACACCATATATTTT.

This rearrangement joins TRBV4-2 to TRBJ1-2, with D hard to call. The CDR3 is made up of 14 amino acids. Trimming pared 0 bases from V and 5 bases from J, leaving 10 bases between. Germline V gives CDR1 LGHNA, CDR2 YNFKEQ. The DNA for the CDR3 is TGTGCCAGCAGCCAAGAAGGTCGAGGGTATGGCTACACCTTC. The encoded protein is CASSQEGRGYGYTF.

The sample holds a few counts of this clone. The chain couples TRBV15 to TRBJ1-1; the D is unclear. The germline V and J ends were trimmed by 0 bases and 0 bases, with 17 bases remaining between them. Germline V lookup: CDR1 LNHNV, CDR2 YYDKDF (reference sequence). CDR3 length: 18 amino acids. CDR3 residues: CATSRDYVGSGMNTEAFF. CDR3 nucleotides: TGTGCCACCAGCAGAGATTACGTCGGCTCAGGAATGAACACTGAAGCTTTCTTT.

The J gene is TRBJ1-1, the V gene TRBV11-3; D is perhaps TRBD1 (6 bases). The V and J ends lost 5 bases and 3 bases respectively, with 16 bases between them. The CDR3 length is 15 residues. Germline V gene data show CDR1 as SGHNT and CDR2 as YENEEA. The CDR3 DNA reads TGTGCCAGCAGCCCCCGCAGGGGCGAGGACACTGAAGCTTTCTTT. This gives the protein CASSPRRGEDTEAFF.

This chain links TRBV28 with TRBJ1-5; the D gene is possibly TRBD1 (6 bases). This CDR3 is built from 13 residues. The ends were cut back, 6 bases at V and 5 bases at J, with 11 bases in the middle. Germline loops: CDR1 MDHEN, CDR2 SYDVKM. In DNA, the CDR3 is TGTGCCAGCAGAACAGGGCTTGATCAGCCCCAGCATTTT. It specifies CASRTGLDQPQHF.

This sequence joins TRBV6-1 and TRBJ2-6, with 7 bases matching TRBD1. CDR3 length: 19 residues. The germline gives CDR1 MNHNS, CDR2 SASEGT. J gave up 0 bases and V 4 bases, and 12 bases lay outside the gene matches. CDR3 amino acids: CASSGAGTASLSGANVLTF. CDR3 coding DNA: TGTGCCAGCAGTGGAGCCGGGACAGCATCTCTCTCTGGGGCCAACGTCCTGACTTTC.

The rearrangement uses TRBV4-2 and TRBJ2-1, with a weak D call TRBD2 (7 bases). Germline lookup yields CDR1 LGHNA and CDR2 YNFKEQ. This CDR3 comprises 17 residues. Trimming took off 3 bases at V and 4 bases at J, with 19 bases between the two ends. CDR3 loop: CASSQRGGPSNYNEQFF. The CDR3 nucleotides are TGTGCCAGCAGCCAGCGCGGGGGCCCCTCTAATTACAATGAGCAGTTCTTC.

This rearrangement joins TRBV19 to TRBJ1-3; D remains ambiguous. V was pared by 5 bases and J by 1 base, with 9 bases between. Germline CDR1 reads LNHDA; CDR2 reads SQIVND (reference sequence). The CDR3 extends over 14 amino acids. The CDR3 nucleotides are TGTGCCAGTAGTGCTGGGAGATCTGGAAACACCATATATTTT. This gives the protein CASSAGRSGNTIYF.